This entry features one T cell receptor (beta chain) sequence. The clone's antigen remains unknown. The CDR3 end shows no conserved phenylalanine or tryptophan, and so a read error is likely. No DNA is shown, since the ends of the CDR3 on it are uncertain; the CDR3 is the one TCRdb lists. To prepare the library, PCR was applied. The sequencer listed for this sample is Illumina HiSeq 2000. TCRdb handled the public reads itself, with Q25 trimming in fastp and clone calling in MiXCR, and kept productive beta chains. Entries that share a CDR3 protein sequence are merged under the most common genes and DNA. This sample gives about 14,000 distinct CDR3 sequences in total; around 50% of them show up just once. Around 13% of the sample is in the top ten clones. 17 amino acids form the CDR3, both terminal residues included. From a lookup of the germline V gene, CDR1 and CDR2 are SGHTA and FQGNSA. The data are from a study of tumor-infiltrating lymphocytes in oesophageal squamous cell carcinoma (dated by TCRdb to the mid-2010s).

The origin of this receptor is a male donor with esophageal squamous cell carcinoma. The sequenced material came from blood. The sequence links TRBV7-2 to TRBJ2-6; the table's TRBD2 call for D was not verified on the DNA. CDR3 sequence: CASSSGLAGRETQYFGA.